The 4 T cell receptor beta chains below were found in one sample sequenced in a study of graft-versus-host responses after intestinal transplantation. Produced via immunoSEQ multiplex PCR; TCRdb's table is partial and in-frame only. The sample carries roughly 97,000 clones, about nine tenths recorded once. The sample was PBMCs, taken roughly 68 weeks after intestinal transplant. These receptors all come from a human patient who received an intestinal transplant, so some T cells may come from the graft donor.

This sequence joins TRBV9 and TRBJ1-2; D perhaps matches TRBD1 (5 bases). CDR1 and CDR2 (germline): SGDLS, YYNGEE. Between the trimmed V and J ends, which lost 0 bases and 2 bases, there was a span of 17 bases. This CDR3 has 17 amino acids. CDR3 residues: CASSVAPLAGLNYGYTF. CDR3 DNA: TGTGCCAGCAGCGTAGCCCCTCTGGCAGGGTTAAACTATGGCTACACCTTC. Variable domain in full (rest from reference TRBV9 and TRBJ1-2): DSGVTQTPKHLITATGQRVTLRCSPRSGDLSVYWYQQSLDQGLQFLIQYYNGEERAKGNILERFSAQQFPDLHSELNLSSLELGDSALYFCASSVAPLAGLNYGYTFGSGTRLTVV.

This clone is a singleton in its sample. The chain is built from TRBV9 and TRBJ2-1; perhaps TRBD2 as D (5 bases). Germline CDR1 reads SGDLS; CDR2 reads YYNGEE. V was trimmed by 0 bases and J by 2 bases, leaving 9 bases between them. The CDR3 is 15 amino acids. The chain's CDR3 is CASSVAAGPYNEQFF. CDR3 DNA sequence: TGTGCCAGCAGCGTAGCGGCGGGCCCCTACAATGAGCAGTTCTTC.

The rearrangement links TRBV5-4 to TRBJ1-1; 7 bases are a match to TRBD1. The CDR3 consists of 14 residues. Trimming cost V 5 bases and J 1 base; bases outside gene matches: 5. Germline CDR1 is SGHNT and CDR2 is YYREEE (reference sequence). The CDR3 spells CASRTGTENTEAFF. CDR3 DNA: TGTGCCAGCAGGACCGGGACAGAGAACACTGAAGCTTTCTTT.

This chain links TRBV6-1 with TRBJ1-3; D is ambiguous. Germline V gene lookup returns CDR1 MNHNS and CDR2 SASEGT. This CDR3 is built from 15 residues. Trimming removed 0 bases at V and 0 bases at J, with 6 bases between. CDR3 in amino acids: CASSEAISSGNTIYF. DNA of the CDR3: TGTGCCAGCAGTGAAGCTATAAGCTCTGGAAACACCATATATTTT.